The entry that follows covers one T cell receptor (beta chain) sequence. RNA transcripts gave rise to amplified TCR beta CDR3 regions. RT-PCR in the first round (using the HTBI primer set) targeted the TCR CDR3. TCRdb reprocessed the multiplex PCR reads via MiXCR and lists one record per CDR3 protein. The repertoire consists of 210,000 or so distinct CDR3 sequences, with about 15% occurring once and the leading ten covering roughly 50%. The entry originates in a study of T cells in Graves' hyperthyroidism and ophthalmopathy. The CDR3 loop spans 13 amino acids. With V trimmed by 3 bases and J by 7 bases, 4 bases remained unmatched.

The rearrangement uses TRBV12-3 or TRBV12-4 and TRBJ1-1, with TRBD1 identical over 8 bases. The sequenced sample consisted of blood. This sequence was found in a man aged 45-65 years with Graves' hyperthyroidism. Here the CDR3 reads CASSFRGQDEAFF. CDR3 DNA sequence: TGTGCCAGCAGTTTTCGGGGACAGGATGAAGCTTTCTTT.